This entry describes one TCR beta chain. Its antigen is unidentified. The authors loaded roughly 180 ng DNA, 28,000 or so T cell genomes, into sorted-subset replicate PCRs. Clones were sequenced by immunoSEQ multiplex PCR, and TCRdb holds only the in-frame ones, with some missing. This sample has roughly 650,000 clones; more than 95% occur once, and the top ten carry 0.057%. The entry originates in a study of shared clonotypes between healthy human individuals. In the study overall: Three CD4 naive, three CD4 memory, two CD8 naive and one CD8 memory plate were used per donor.

Study-wide points: Some naive CD4 clonotypes, roughly 5%, turned up in common across a few donors.

The V gene's germline CDR1 is SGHRS and CDR2 YFSETQ. V was clipped by 4 bases and J by 4 bases, with 16 bases between them. This CDR3 is built from 15 residues. The chain employs TRBV5-1 and TRBJ2-3; D may correspond to TRBD1 or TRBD2 (5 bases each). The source is a woman aged 25 to 39 in good health. Sequenced: naive CD4+ T cells sorted from blood. The subset was: CD45RA+ positively selected. CDR3: CASSRDSGPPDTQYF. Written as DNA, the CDR3 is TGCGCCAGCAGCAGAGACTCGGGACCCCCAGATACGCAGTATTTT.